Shown below are 9 T cell receptor beta chains from a single sample sequenced in a study of identical twins. TCRdb analysed the 5' RACE reads with MiXCR anew, one entry per CDR3 protein. Counted here are fewer than 550,000 distinct CDR3 sequences, 13% to 15% occurring once; the ten biggest clones make up around 0.48%. The same data also contributed to another study, on yellow fever vaccine responses in identical twins.

The source material was CD4+ T cells sorted from blood. These receptors were taken from a woman under 30 in good health.

The table lists this clonotype with a count of one. This sequence joins TRBV11-2 and TRBJ2-7; D is uncertain. CDR1 is SGHAT, CDR2 FQNNGV, per germline. Trimming pared 3 bases from V and 4 bases from J, leaving 4 bases between. This CDR3 comprises 11 residues. Here the CDR3 reads CASSFHYEQYF. The DNA of the CDR3 is TGTGCCAGCAGCTTCCATTACGAGCAGTACTTC.

The V call is TRBV7-2, the J call TRBJ2-3; D is unresolved. CDR1 is SGHTA and CDR2 is FQGNSA in the germline V gene. Trimming stripped 2 bases from V and 2 bases from J, with 14 bases between. The CDR3 loop spans 16 amino acids. CDR3 sequence reads: CASSLWPSVDTDTQYF. Here the CDR3 DNA reads TGTGCCAGCAGCTTATGGCCCAGCGTAGACACAGATACGCAGTATTTT.

At least ten counts were recorded for this clonotype. The rearrangement links TRBV5-1 to TRBJ2-3; TRBD2 is a possible D gene (6 bases). Trimming took 4 bases from V and 2 from J, leaving 8 bases between them. The CDR3 spans 13 residues. Germline V gene sequence: CDR1 SGHRS, CDR2 YFSETQ. In nucleotides, the CDR3 is TGCGCCAGCAGCGGACTAACCACAGATACGCAGTATTTT. Its protein product is CASSGLTTDTQYF.

The gene calls are TRBV29-1 and TRBJ2-7; the match to TRBD2 covers 7 bases. Looked up from germline, CDR1 is SQVTM and CDR2 is ANQGSEA. There are 13 residues in the CDR3. The J segment lost 1 base and the V segment lost 4 bases, leaving 4 bases of the junction unmatched. CDR3 region: CSVVQGGSYEQYF. In nucleotides, the CDR3 is TGCAGCGTTGTGCAGGGAGGGTCCTACGAGCAGTACTTC.

This clonotype was seen a few times. The chain uses TRBV28 and TRBJ2-1; D remains unclear. The CDR3 runs to 13 residues. Germline V gene lookup returns CDR1 MDHEN and CDR2 SYDVKM. Deletions cut 8 bases from V and 6 bases from J, with 14 bases between. CDR3 sequence (DNA): TGTGCCAGCCAACCGGATCCCGGCAATGAGCAGTTCTTC. This sequence encodes CASQPDPGNEQFF.

The table lists this clonotype with a few counts. The chain is built from TRBV10-3 and TRBJ1-3, with 8 bases aligning to TRBD1. In germline, CDR1 is ENHRY, CDR2 SYGVKD. The ends lost 6 bases at V and 2 bases at J; junction bases unmatched: 9. This CDR3 comprises 16 residues. The CDR3 DNA follows: TGTGCCATCAGCGCCCTAGCAGGGGGCCCTGGAAACACCATATATTTT. It translates to CAISALAGGPGNTIYF.

This chain connects TRBV12-3 or TRBV12-4 to TRBJ2-5, with a tentative D call TRBD2 (5 bases). The germline V and J ends were trimmed by 4 bases and 4 bases, with 16 bases remaining between them. The CDR3 consists of 15 residues. The CDR3 is CASSSGPSWGETQYF. CDR3 DNA: TGTGCCAGCAGTTCAGGCCCTAGCTGGGGAGAGACCCAGTACTTC.

The chain is built from TRBV2 and TRBJ2-5; the match to TRBD2 covers 12 bases. CDR1 and CDR2 (germline): SNHLY, FYNNEI. The ends lost 2 bases at V and 6 bases at J; junction bases unmatched: 13. This CDR3 spans 18 amino acids. CDR3 protein: CASSENPRLAGGRKTQYF. The CDR3 DNA reads TGTGCCAGCAGTGAAAACCCTCGGCTAGCGGGGGGGCGGAAGACCCAGTACTTC.

The rearrangement links TRBV20-1 to TRBJ2-2; possibly TRBD1 for D (5 bases). The germline gives CDR1 DFQATT, CDR2 SNEGSKA (reference sequence). The CDR3 extends over 13 amino acids. Trimming shortened V by 0 bases and J by 7 bases, and 9 bases separated the two germline ends. CDR3 in amino acids: CSARDRVIGELFF. The CDR3, as DNA: TGCAGTGCTAGAGACAGGGTGATCGGGGAGCTGTTTTTT.